Presented here are 17 T cell receptor beta chains from one specimen sequenced in a study of shared clonotypes between healthy human individuals. The method was immunoSEQ multiplex PCR; TCRdb's version includes in-frame clones alone and lacks a portion of them. The sample has 2 million to 3 million clones, 90% to 95% seen once. Material for sequencing was naive CD4+ T cells from PBMCs. The sample's subset: CD45RA+ positively selected. The source is a man aged 18 to 29 in good health. Some clones in this sample may be carry-over from other donors' samples.

The rearrangement uses TRBV30 and TRBJ2-4; D call uncertain. Germline assignment: CDR1 GTSNPN and CDR2 SVGIG (reference sequence). V shed 2 bases and J shed 3 bases, with 11 bases lying between them. The CDR3 length is 14 residues. The CDR3, as DNA: TGTGCCTGGAGTCTGAGTGGGGACAAAAACATTCAGTACTTC. It encodes CAWSLSGDKNIQYF.

The rearrangement joins TRBV7-9 to TRBJ1-2; TRBD1 agrees at 11 bases. CDR1 is SEHNR, CDR2 FQNEAQ, per germline (reference sequence). The J segment lost 3 bases and the V segment lost 1 base, leaving 7 bases of the junction unmatched. CDR3 size: 17 residues. The CDR3 DNA follows: TGTGCCAGCAGCTTAGGCCGCAGGGACAGGGGGGACTATGGCTACACCTTC. It is translated as CASSLGRRDRGDYGYTF.

The V call is TRBV7-9, the J call TRBJ1-2; the D gene is possibly TRBD1 (6 bases). Germline-derived CDR1 and CDR2 are SEHNR and FQNEAQ (reference sequence). This CDR3 has 15 residues. The V and J ends lost 1 base and 2 bases respectively, with 11 bases between them. CDR3 sequence reads: CASSLVAGHNYGYTF. Written as DNA, the CDR3 is TGTGCCAGCAGCTTAGTAGCGGGACACAACTATGGCTACACCTTC.

The rearrangement joins TRBV5-1 to TRBJ2-5, with TRBD2 matching over 10 bases. The V and J ends lost 2 bases and 5 bases, in that order; junction bases with no gene match: 9. This CDR3 contains 16 residues. The germline CDR1 and CDR2 sequences are SGHRS and YFSETQ. The CDR3 reads CASSFASGSMVETQYF. DNA of the CDR3: TGCGCCAGCAGCTTCGCTAGCGGGAGTATGGTGGAGACCCAGTACTTC.

V usage is TRBV5-1 and J usage is TRBJ2-1; 7 bases align to TRBD2. CDR1 and CDR2 from the germline V gene are SGHRS and YFSETQ. The CDR3 length is 20 residues. The V segment lost 3 bases and the J segment 4 bases; nucleotides outside the gene matches: 22. CDR3 region: CASSYPQPSSSGDPYNEQFF. CDR3 bases: TGCGCCAGCAGCTACCCCCAACCCTCCTCTAGCGGTGACCCATACAATGAGCAGTTCTTC. The entire variable domain, with the rest obtained from reference TRBV5-1 and TRBJ2-1, is as follows: KAGVTQTPRYLIKTRGQQVTLSCSPISGHRSVSWYQQTPGQGLQFLFEYFSETQRNKGNFPGRFSGRQFSNSRSEMNVSTLELGDSALYLCASSYPQPSSSGDPYNEQFFGPGTRLTVL.

CDR3 nucleotides: TGTGCCAGCAGTAACGCAGAATACGGCTACACCTTC. It is translated as CASSNAEYGYTF. The rearrangement links TRBV28 to TRBJ1-2; D is ambiguous. The CDR3 loop spans 12 amino acids. In germline, CDR1 is MDHEN, CDR2 SYDVKM. V was pared by 5 bases and J by 8 bases, with 12 bases between.

This clone was recorded once. The chain joins TRBV10-3 to TRBJ2-1, with 7 bases matching TRBD2. The V and J ends lost 10 bases and 2 bases, in that order; junction bases with no gene match: 11. Germline CDR1 reads ENHRY; CDR2 reads SYGVKD. CDR3 length: 15 amino acids. CDR3 residues: CASSAGLVPYNEQFF. In nucleotides, the CDR3 is TGTGCCAGCTCCGCCGGACTAGTCCCCTACAATGAGCAGTTCTTC.

The V call is TRBV14, the J call TRBJ2-3; 10 positions agree with TRBD2. V lost 0 bases and J lost 4; bases outside the gene matches: 10. Germline-derived CDR1 and CDR2 are SGHDN and FVKESK. The CDR3 contains 18 residues. CDR3 loop: CASSQDQPLAGVADTQYF. DNA of the CDR3: TGTGCCAGCAGCCAAGATCAACCGCTAGCGGGAGTCGCAGATACGCAGTATTTT.

The rearrangement uses TRBV10-2 and TRBJ2-7; TRBD2 matches 10 bases. This CDR3 has 17 amino acids. The germline CDR1 and CDR2 sequences are WSHSY and SAAADI. V lost 3 bases, J lost 0 bases, and 8 bases stayed unmatched. CDR3 nucleotides: TGCGCCAGCAGTGACGCTAGCGGGAGTCCTTACTCCTACGAGCAGTACTTC. Its translation: CASSDASGSPYSYEQYF.

The chain uses TRBV29-1 and TRBJ2-1; TRBD2 matches 10 bases. The J segment lost 9 bases and the V segment lost 2 bases, leaving 7 bases of the junction unmatched. Germline values: CDR1 SQVTM, CDR2 ANQGSEA. The CDR3 covers 14 residues. CDR3 nucleotides: TGCAGCGTTGAAAAAATAGCGGGAGGCCTTGAGCAGTTCTTC. Translated, it gives CSVEKIAGGLEQFF.

The rearrangement joins TRBV19 to TRBJ2-5; no clear D gene. The germline gives CDR1 LNHDA, CDR2 SQIVND (reference sequence). This CDR3 spans 14 amino acids. Between the trimmed V and J ends, which lost 3 bases and 5 bases, there was a span of 13 bases. In DNA, the CDR3 is TGTGCCAGTAGTATGGTTCCCAGAGGCGAGACCCAGTACTTC. Translation: CASSMVPRGETQYF. Full variable domain (rest looked up from reference TRBV19 and TRBJ2-5): DGGITQSPKYLFRKEGQNVTLSCEQNLNHDAMYWYRQDPGQGLRLIYYSQIVNDFQKGDIAEGYSVSREKKESFPLTVTSAQKNPTAFYLCASSMVPRGETQYFGPGTRLLVL.

The chain has TRBV2 and TRBJ1-2; weak D call: TRBD1 (5 bases). Germline CDR1 is SNHLY and CDR2 is FYNNEI. CDR3 length equals 13 residues. The V and J ends lost 4 bases and 6 bases respectively, with 12 bases between them. The CDR3: CASSVGRENGYTF. Written as DNA, the CDR3 is TGTGCCAGCAGTGTTGGCAGGGAGAATGGCTACACCTTC.

The chain combines TRBV6-4 with TRBJ1-4; 11 bases are shared with TRBD1. Trimming took 6 bases from V and 8 from J; bases not matched to a gene: 8. The CDR3 loop spans 15 amino acids. CDR1 and CDR2 (germline): MRHNA, SNTAGT. The CDR3: CASRRTGGRGEKLFF. The CDR3 bases are TGTGCCAGCAGGAGGACAGGGGGCCGCGGAGAAAAACTGTTTTTT.

This rearrangement joins TRBV30 to TRBJ2-2, with TRBD1 matching over 7 bases. Unmatched junction bases numbered 1, after V lost 2 bases and J lost 7 bases. The CDR3 has 12 residues. Per the germline V gene, CDR1 is GTSNPN and CDR2 is SVGIG (reference sequence). CDR3: CAWSRQGGELFF. Here the CDR3 DNA reads TGTGCCTGGAGTCGACAGGGCGGGGAGCTGTTTTTT.

In regard to this clone: This sample also contains other DNA sequences that code for the same CDR3. The chain uses TRBV5-1 and TRBJ2-3; TRBD2 matches at 7 bases. The CDR3 totals 16 residues. Losses at the gene ends were 0 bases for V and 2 bases for J; bases not matched to a gene: 6. Germline CDR1 is SGHRS and CDR2 is YFSETQ. The DNA of the CDR3 is TGCGCCAGCAGCTTGGCGGCTAGCGGATACACAGATACGCAGTATTTT. This translates into CASSLAASGYTDTQYF.

This clone was counted once. The chain couples TRBV4-1 to TRBJ2-7, with a tentative D call TRBD2 (6 bases). Germline V CDR1 and CDR2: MGHRA, YSYEKL. The CDR3 covers 16 residues. Deletions cut 0 bases from V and 3 bases from J, with 15 bases between. The CDR3: CASSQDWAGPIYEQYF. Written as DNA, the CDR3 is TGCGCCAGCAGCCAAGATTGGGCGGGACCCATCTACGAGCAGTACTTC.

The rearrangement joins TRBV6-5 to TRBJ1-1; D remains ambiguous. The CDR3 has 14 residues. Per germline, CDR1 MNHEY and CDR2 SVGAGI. Trimming cost V 6 bases and J 0 bases, with 11 bases left between them. CDR3 DNA: TGTGCCAGCAGATCGACGGAGATGAACACTGAAGCTTTCTTT. This encodes CASRSTEMNTEAFF.